In its sample, the clone carrying this TCR beta chain was seen a few times. This specimen comes from a study of early T cells in non-severe SARS-CoV-2 infection. The junction had 8 bases not matched to a gene; V was cut back by 7 bases and J by 1 base. CDR1 and CDR2 (germline): MNHNY, SVGAGI (reference sequence). This CDR3 contains 15 residues. In TCRdb, the 5' RACE reads were re-called with MiXCR into one record per CDR3 protein. The profile shows approximately 30,000 distinct CDR3 sequences, 4% to 5% of them singletons. The clonotype was recovered from an adult who was a healthcare worker with PCR-confirmed SARS-CoV-2 infection or an uninfected control (not recorded which). The rearrangement uses TRBV6-6 and TRBJ2-5; 8 bases agree with TRBD1. The sequenced material came from whole blood. The CDR3 nucleotides read TGTGCCAGCACTAAAGGACAGGGCGCCCAAGAGACCCAGTACTTC. It specifies CASTKGQGAQETQYF.